This T cell receptor (beta chain) was sequenced for a study of T cells after yellow fever vaccination. Study information: Preparation of fractions with low cell numbers was performed using SMART-Seq v4 Ultra Low Input.

Points from the study as a whole: The study noted that FACS-sorted repertoires could contain abundant clonotypes contaminating from the bulk population.

One entry per CDR3 protein, called by TCRdb with MiXCR from the 5' RACE reads. This sample yields hundreds of thousands of distinct CDR3 sequences, of which under 20% are seen a single time; 15% to 20% belongs to the top ten. The CDR3 loop spans 15 amino acids. Germline CDR1 reads SGHRS; CDR2 reads YFSETQ. V lost 2 bases and J lost 0, with 12 bases in between. Worth noting for this clonotype: Its target is not known.

Source: PBMCs, taken before the yellow fever booster vaccination. This chain connects TRBV5-1 to TRBJ2-7; D assignment may be TRBD1 or TRBD2 (5 bases each). The sequence was collected from a man between 18 and 35 years old who received the YFV17D yellow fever vaccine. The CDR3 sequence: CASSFPGTRSYEQYF. The DNA of the CDR3 is TGCGCCAGCAGCTTCCCCGGGACGCGCTCCTACGAGCAGTACTTC.